Shown below are 24 T cell receptor beta chains from a single sample sequenced in a study of spatial heterogeneity in lung cancer. TCRdb analysed the 5' RACE reads with MiXCR anew, one entry per CDR3 protein. The sample records fewer than 15,000 distinct CDR3 sequences, roughly 3.9% being singletons. Indicated time point: sample taken at primary tumor resection. Tumor, nontumor lung or frozen PBMC supplied whole RNA, sequenced without sorting. The specimen was PBMCs, collected at surgery. These receptors all stem from a male donor with early-stage non-small cell lung cancer.

This clonotype appeared a few times. This beta chain is a stray sequence in a library constructed for alpha chains; its clone size is not meaningful. This sequence joins TRBV5-8 and TRBJ2-1; D perhaps matches TRBD2 (6 bases). Germline V gives CDR1 SGHTS, CDR2 YDEGEE. Trimming stripped 6 bases from V and 3 bases from J, with 13 bases between. This CDR3 contains 14 residues. CDR3 amino acids: CASNTRDFYNEQFF. The CDR3, as DNA: TGTGCCAGCAACACACGGGACTTCTACAATGAGCAGTTCTTC.

With regard to this clonotype: Since the library was made to target alpha chains, this beta chain is a stray read and its abundance is not meaningful. This chain links TRBV6-2 or TRBV6-3 with TRBJ2-1, with 12 positions matching TRBD2. CDR1 and CDR2 (germline): MNHEY, SVGEGT. The CDR3 extends over 15 amino acids. With V trimmed by 6 bases and J by 5 bases, 5 bases remained unmatched. CDR3 sequence: CASRRTSGTHNEQFF. The CDR3 DNA follows: TGTGCCAGCAGAAGGACTAGCGGGACTCACAATGAGCAGTTCTTC.

This clonotype has only a few counts. This beta chain slipped into a library made for alpha chains as a stray read, so its size is not meaningful. The chain recombines TRBV3-1 with TRBJ1-6; D gene uncertain. The CDR3 runs to 15 residues. Germline V gene lookup returns CDR1 LGHDT and CDR2 YNNKEL (reference sequence). With 0 bases removed from V and 6 bases from J, the gap between germline ends came to 9 bases. Here the CDR3 reads CASSQDGLFNSPLHF. DNA for the CDR3: TGTGCCAGCAGCCAAGATGGGCTTTTTAATTCACCCCTCCACTTT.

The sample holds many counts of this clonotype. The library was designed around alpha chains, so this beta chain is a stray read whose abundance carries little weight. The CDR3 region is CASSLDQGGSYEQYF. The CDR3 region has the DNA TGTGCCAGCAGCCTCGACCAGGGCGGCTCCTACGAGCAGTACTTC. This chain uses TRBV7-2 with TRBJ2-7; D possibly corresponds to TRBD1 (5 bases). Trimming stripped 5 bases from V and 0 bases from J, with 14 bases between. The germline gives CDR1 SGHTA, CDR2 FQGNSA. The CDR3 has 15 amino acids.

There are many counts of this clonotype. This beta chain was picked up by a library intended for alpha chains and is off target, so its count carries little meaning. The CDR3 spells CASSLEGQTDTQYF. CDR3 in DNA: TGTGCCAGCAGCTTAGAGGGGCAGACGGATACGCAGTATTTT. This chain links TRBV7-9 with TRBJ2-3; perhaps TRBD1 as D (5 bases). CDR1 and CDR2 (germline): SEHNR, FQNEAQ (reference sequence). Trimming took off 1 base at V and 6 bases at J, with 11 bases between the two ends. This CDR3 comprises 14 residues.

This clonotype was found many times. For a library built for alpha chains, this beta chain is a stray read; little rests on its size. The rearrangement joins TRBV4-3 to TRBJ1-3; D not certain. The CDR3 sequence is 15 residues long. Germline V gives CDR1 LGHNA, CDR2 YSLEER. V was shortened by 0 bases and J by 8 bases, with 14 bases between the two germline ends. In DNA form, the CDR3 reads TGCGCCAGCAGCCAAGACCTCGGTCCAGCACACACCATATATTTT. Translating gives CASSQDLGPAHTIYF.

This clonotype was observed at least ten times. Found in a library prepared for alpha chains, this beta chain is an off-target read, and its abundance has little meaning. The chain joins TRBV6-2 or TRBV6-3 to TRBJ2-1, with 13 bases identical to TRBD2. In germline, CDR1 is MNHEY, CDR2 SVGEGT. The CDR3 has 18 residues. The V segment lost 5 bases and the J segment 4 bases; nucleotides outside the gene matches: 11. CDR3 DNA: TGTGCCAGCAGTATAGGGACTAGCGGGATTCGAAGGTACAATGAGCAGTTCTTC. It encodes CASSIGTSGIRRYNEQFF.

This clonotype was observed a handful of times. This beta chain is an unintended read in a library built for alpha chains; its size means little. The chain recombines TRBV7-3 with TRBJ2-7, with D perhaps being TRBD1 or TRBD2 (6 bases each). This CDR3 contains 20 residues. The V and J ends lost 11 bases and 2 bases respectively, with 37 bases between them. Germline assignment: CDR1 SGHTA and CDR2 FQGTGA. CDR3 sequence: CAPTPAPRGDAALLTYEQYF. CDR3 nucleotides: TGTGCCCCGACCCCGGCCCCGAGGGGGGACGCAGCACTTCTAACCTACGAGCAGTACTTC.

This clonotype was detected many times. In a library made to pick up alpha chains, this beta chain is a stray read with a size that means little. The rearrangement links TRBV10-3 to TRBJ2-5; 9 bases agree with TRBD1. V lost 0 bases, J lost 5 bases, and 7 bases stayed unmatched. Germline lookup yields CDR1 ENHRY and CDR2 SYGVKD. CDR3 size: 16 residues. For the CDR3, the DNA is TGTGCCATCAGTGAGTCGACGACAGGGGGTATGGAGACCCAGTACTTC. This sequence encodes CAISESTTGGMETQYF.

This clonotype was recorded at least ten times. Because the library targeted alpha chains, this beta chain is an off-target read whose size means little. This sequence joins TRBV2 and TRBJ2-1, with 12 bases matching TRBD2. This CDR3 is 15 amino acids long. J gave up 10 bases and V 5 bases, and 9 bases lay outside the gene matches. CDR1 is SNHLY and CDR2 is FYNNEI in the germline V gene. CDR3 sequence: CASSLLAGGRQEQFF. The CDR3 DNA follows: TGTGCCAGCAGTTTACTAGCGGGAGGCCGGCAGGAGCAGTTCTTC.

This clonotype has a count of ten or more. The library was built for alpha chains, so this beta chain is an off-target read and its size means little. This chain uses TRBV24-1 with TRBJ2-5, with D maybe TRBD2 (6 bases). This CDR3 is built from 15 residues. Trimming shortened V by 0 bases and J by 2 bases, and 9 bases separated the two germline ends. From germline, CDR1 is KGHDR and CDR2 SFDVKD. Written as DNA, the CDR3 is TGTGCCACCAGTGATTTGAGGGACTTACAAGAGACCCAGTACTTC. Amino acids: CATSDLRDLQETQYF.

Sample share makes this clonotype medium-sized. Since it is a stray read in a library aimed at alpha chains, this beta chain has a size that is not meaningful. The V gene is TRBV6-5, the J gene TRBJ2-2, with D perhaps TRBD1 or TRBD2 (5 bases each). This CDR3 is built from 17 residues. V lost 0 bases and J lost 4, with 15 bases in between. Germline assignment: CDR1 MNHEY and CDR2 SVGAGI. In DNA, the CDR3 is TGTGCCAGCAGTTACTCGGGGACCGGGCCGAGCACCGGGGAGCTGTTTTTT. It yields the protein CASSYSGTGPSTGELFF.

This clonotype was counted at least ten times. Since it is a stray read in a library aimed at alpha chains, this beta chain has a size that is not meaningful. This chain joins TRBV12-3 or TRBV12-4 and TRBJ2-5; 7 nucleotides align to TRBD1. The trim removed 5 bases at V and 4 bases at J, leaving 4 bases unmatched. CDR3 size: 13 residues. DNA of the CDR3: TGTGCCAGCAGTAAGACAGGGCGAGAGACCCAGTACTTC. Protein product: CASSKTGRETQYF.

This clonotype has ten or more counts. This beta chain was picked up by a library intended for alpha chains and is off target, so its count carries little meaning. V usage is TRBV20-1 and J usage is TRBJ2-4; D is undetermined. Germline CDR1 DFQATT, CDR2 SNEGSKA (reference sequence). Trimming pared 6 bases from V and 8 bases from J, leaving 11 bases between. The CDR3 length is 11 residues. CDR3 nucleotide sequence: TGCAGTGCCCAGACGGGTGACATTCAGTACTTC. Translation: CSAQTGDIQYF.

This clonotype was detected ten times or more. This beta chain is off target for a library built for alpha chains, so its abundance means little. The chain combines TRBV5-1 with TRBJ2-3; 8 bases are shared with TRBD1. CDR1 is SGHRS, CDR2 YFSETQ, per germline. Trimming cost V 0 bases and J 3 bases; bases outside gene matches: 3. The CDR3 is 15 amino acids. The CDR3 coding sequence is TGCGCCAGCAGCTTGGCGGGACAGGAGACAGATACGCAGTATTTT. It specifies CASSLAGQETDTQYF.

Points on this clonotype: A library prepared for alpha chains yielded this beta chain as an off-target read; its size is of little meaning. The genes are TRBV2 and TRBJ2-7; D is ambiguous. In germline, CDR1 is SNHLY, CDR2 FYNNEI. The CDR3 is 12 amino acids. V shed 11 bases and J shed 1 base, with 12 bases lying between them. In nucleotides, the CDR3 is TGTGCCTCCGGGCGGCGGTCCTACGAGCAGTACTTC. Translation gives CASGRRSYEQYF.

At least ten counts were recorded for this clonotype. For a library built for alpha chains, this beta chain is a stray read; little rests on its size. The rearrangement joins TRBV6-5 to TRBJ2-5; TRBD1 matches at 8 bases. This CDR3 has 15 residues. The germline V gene has CDR1 MNHEY and CDR2 SVGAGI. With V trimmed by 5 bases and J by 4 bases, 9 bases remained unmatched. The CDR3 sequence: CASSRTGSLGETQYF. In DNA, the CDR3 is TGTGCCAGCAGTCGGACAGGGAGCTTGGGAGAGACCCAGTACTTC.

This clonotype was seen at least ten times. This beta chain was picked up by a library intended for alpha chains and is off target, so its count carries little meaning. The chain carries TRBV9 and TRBJ1-5; no clear D. Germline CDR1 reads SGDLS; CDR2 reads YYNGEE. The CDR3 is made up of 16 amino acids. V gave up 0 bases and J gave up 4 bases, with 14 bases separating them. The CDR3: CASSVVSAGGNQPQHF. As DNA, the CDR3 is TGTGCCAGCAGCGTAGTTTCAGCCGGAGGAAATCAGCCCCAGCATTTT.

This clonotype occurred many times. A library prepared for alpha chains yielded this beta chain as an off-target read; its size is of little meaning. This rearrangement joins TRBV28 to TRBJ1-5; D is unclear. Per the germline V gene, CDR1 is MDHEN and CDR2 is SYDVKM. V dropped 2 bases and J dropped 7 bases, with 9 bases sitting between them. The CDR3 loop spans 13 amino acids. The CDR3 nucleotides read TGTGCCAGCAGTTTAGAGGGTCAACAGCCCCAGCATTTT. The encoded protein is CASSLEGQQPQHF. The full variable domain, its missing parts supplied by reference TRBV28 and TRBJ1-5, is DVKVTQSSRYLVKRTGEKVFLECVQDMDHENMFWYRQDPGLGLRLIYFSYDVKMKEKGDIPEGYSVSREKKERFSLILESASTNQTSMYLCASSLEGQQPQHFGDGTRLSIL.

There are many counts of this clonotype. The library was built for alpha chains, so this beta chain is an off-target read and its size means little. V usage is TRBV24-1 and J usage is TRBJ2-5, with 11 bases aligning to TRBD1. This CDR3 is built from 14 residues. Germline CDR1 KGHDR, CDR2 SFDVKD. V gave up 3 bases and J gave up 9 bases; unmatched junction bases: 5. CDR3 sequence: CATSDTGTGGSQYF. For the CDR3, the DNA is TGTGCCACCAGTGATACCGGGACAGGGGGGTCCCAGTACTTC.

This clonotype was observed many times. Because the library targeted alpha chains, this beta chain is an off-target read whose size means little. The V and J genes are TRBV5-4 and TRBJ2-1; 7 nucleotides match TRBD2. This CDR3 region has 15 residues. Germline values: CDR1 SGHNT, CDR2 YYREEE (reference sequence). Trimming removed 2 bases from V and 12 bases from J; junction bases left unmatched: 14. The DNA of the CDR3 is TGTGCCAGCAGCTTATCTGCGGGAGTCTTGGTATGGCAGTTCTTC. Its protein is CASSLSAGVLVWQFF. Full variable domain (missing parts from reference TRBV5-4 and TRBJ2-1): ETGVTQSPTHLIKTRGQQVTLRCSSQSGHNTVSWYQQALGQGPQFIFQYYREEENGRGNFPPRFSGLQFPNYSSELNVNALELDDSALYLCASSLSAGVLVWQFFGPGTRLTVL.

This clonotype was seen at least ten times. For a library built for alpha chains, this beta chain is a stray read; little rests on its size. The gene calls are TRBV6-2 or TRBV6-3 and TRBJ1-2; D remains ambiguous. Germline CDR1 is MNHEY and CDR2 is SVGEGT. The CDR3 totals 12 residues. Trimming removed 2 bases from V and 6 bases from J, with 7 bases in between. CDR3 protein: CASSYRRDGYTF. CDR3 coding DNA: TGTGCCAGCAGTTACAGGCGGGATGGCTACACCTTC.

This clonotype was recorded at least ten times. This beta chain came through as a stray read in a library set up for alpha chains, and its size says little. This sequence joins TRBV25-1 and TRBJ2-1; TRBD2 is a possible D gene (6 bases). Looked up from germline, CDR1 is MGHDK and CDR2 is SYGVNS. The CDR3 has 13 amino acids. V was trimmed by 0 bases and J by 6 bases, leaving 6 bases between them. In nucleotides, the CDR3 is TGTGCCAGCAGTGAATATAGCGGCAATGAGCAGTTCTTC. Translated, it gives CASSEYSGNEQFF.

Remarks on this clonotype: This beta chain lies outside the target of a library built for alpha chains; its clone size means little. This rearrangement joins TRBV6-5 to TRBJ2-3, with 12 positions matching TRBD1. The V gene's germline CDR1 is MNHEY and CDR2 SVGAGI. V shed 6 bases, J shed 6 bases, and the junction held 4 bases outside the gene matches. The CDR3 runs 14 residues. CDR3 region: CASRGTGGDDTQYF. CDR3 in DNA: TGTGCCAGCAGGGGGACAGGGGGCGACGATACGCAGTATTTT.